This TCR beta chain appears in the sequencing data of a study of T cell clones after liver transplantation. The CDR3 contains 15 residues. Germline lookup yields CDR1 SGHNT and CDR2 YYREEE (reference sequence). With V trimmed by 2 bases and J by 3 bases, 3 bases remained unmatched. TCRdb's table, derived via immunoSEQ multiplex PCR, lists solely in-frame clones and lacks some. The sample lists 75,000 to 100,000 clones, around four fifths occurring once. This chain connects TRBV5-4 to TRBJ2-2; 8 nucleotides match TRBD1. Sequencing was performed on CD4+ T cells from blood, taken almost 47 months after liver transplant. This TCR derives from a human patient who received a liver transplant. Some of these T cells may belong to the graft donor. The CDR3 spells CASSFPTGDTGELFF. Here the CDR3 DNA reads TGTGCCAGCAGCTTTCCGACAGGGGACACCGGGGAGCTGTTTTTT.